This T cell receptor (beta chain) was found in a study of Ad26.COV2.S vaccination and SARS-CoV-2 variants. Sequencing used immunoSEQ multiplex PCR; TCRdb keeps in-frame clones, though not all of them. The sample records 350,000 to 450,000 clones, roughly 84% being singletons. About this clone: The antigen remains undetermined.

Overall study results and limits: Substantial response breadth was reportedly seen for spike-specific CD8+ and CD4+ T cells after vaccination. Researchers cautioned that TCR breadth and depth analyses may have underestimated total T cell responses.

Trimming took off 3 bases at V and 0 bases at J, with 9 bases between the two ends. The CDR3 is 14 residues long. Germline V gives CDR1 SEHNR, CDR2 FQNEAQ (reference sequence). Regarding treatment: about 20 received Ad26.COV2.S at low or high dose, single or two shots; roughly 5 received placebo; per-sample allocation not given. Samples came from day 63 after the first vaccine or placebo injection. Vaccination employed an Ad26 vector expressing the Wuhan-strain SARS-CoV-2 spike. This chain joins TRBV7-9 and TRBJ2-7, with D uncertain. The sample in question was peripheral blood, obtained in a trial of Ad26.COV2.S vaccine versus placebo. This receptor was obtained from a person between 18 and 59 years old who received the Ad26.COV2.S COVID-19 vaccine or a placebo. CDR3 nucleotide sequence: TGTGCCAGCAGCTTGGACCAAAGCTCCTACGAGCAGTACTTC. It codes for CASSLDQSSYEQYF.